A selection of T cell receptor beta chains follows, all from one sample in a study of T cell changes during pregnancy in multiple sclerosis. Using immunoSEQ multiplex PCR, the repertoire was profiled, and TCRdb retains in-frame clones only, with some absent. The repertoire has some 21,000 clones, less than 95% of them found once; the top ten carry approximately 0.73%. The sequences come from CD4+ T cells from peripheral blood mononuclear cells, collected in the third trimester of pregnancy. The receptor source for this set is a female donor with multiple sclerosis, enrolled in a pregnancy study. CDR3s include the opening cysteine and the closing phenylalanine or tryptophan. The D gene is left open where the match is weak. The size field is filled for only some rows; it gives once, few, many or a size class.

V gene,D gene,J gene,clone size,CDR3 protein
TRBV5-1,-,TRBJ2-3,-,CASSLFSLVGSTDTQYF
TRBV7-2,-,TRBJ2-5,-,CASSLGFVGTPQETQYF
TRBV7-3,-,TRBJ1-1,-,CASSPLQGRTEAFF
TRBV15,-,TRBJ1-1,-,CATSRDSGGRAFF
TRBV18,-,TRBJ2-7,-,CASSPTGTPNYEQYF
TRBV7-3,-,TRBJ2-3,once,CASSQGDTQYF
TRBV7-9,TRBD1,TRBJ1-2,-,CASSLEGGRGDGYTF
TRBV28,TRBD2,TRBJ2-5,-,CASSLLGGTRETQYF
TRBV7-3,-,TRBJ2-6,-,CASGEANVLTF
TRBV28,-,TRBJ2-6,-,CASRGAGANVLTF
TRBV6-5,-,TRBJ1-2,-,CASSYSSWTVYGYTF
TRBV5-4,TRBD2,TRBJ2-2,-,CASSLGGLAGATGELFF
TRBV12-5,-,TRBJ2-7,once,CASGSDSREQYF
TRBV29-1,-,TRBJ2-7,-,CSVEGLPGRYEQYF
TRBV2,TRBD1,TRBJ1-2,-,CASSGAGGNYGYTF
TRBV9,TRBD1,TRBJ1-5,-,CASSLGQGSQPQHF